This T cell receptor (beta chain) was profiled in a study of T cell responses to AZD1222 COVID-19 vaccine. Study-level background: Analysis merged second doses at about 4 or about 12 weeks. Findings and caveats of the study: Just 5 to 7 AZD1222 recipients were seropositive at baseline. Donors were chiefly white British, with a greater number of females, and clonal diversity was perhaps underestimated. Scientists sampled the repertoires only once the peak T cell response had passed.

Notes on this clone: Its antigen is still unknown.

This table comes from immunoSEQ multiplex PCR, and its TCRdb copy is limited to in-frame clones, with some not included. The sample has about 61,000 clones; around 90% are singletons. CDR3 length: 16 residues. Germline-derived CDR1 and CDR2 are LNHDA and SQIVND (reference sequence). Trimming left V 5 bases short and J 5 bases short, with 21 bases between. The receptor comes from an adult in good health. The rearrangement links TRBV19 to TRBJ1-1, with D perhaps matching TRBD1 (5 bases). Sample: peripheral blood, taken on day 0 of AZD1222 vaccination. CDR3 sequence (DNA): TGTGCCAGTAGTCCCCGTGCAGGGAACTATCAAACTGAAGCTTTCTTT. Its protein is CASSPRAGNYQTEAFF.